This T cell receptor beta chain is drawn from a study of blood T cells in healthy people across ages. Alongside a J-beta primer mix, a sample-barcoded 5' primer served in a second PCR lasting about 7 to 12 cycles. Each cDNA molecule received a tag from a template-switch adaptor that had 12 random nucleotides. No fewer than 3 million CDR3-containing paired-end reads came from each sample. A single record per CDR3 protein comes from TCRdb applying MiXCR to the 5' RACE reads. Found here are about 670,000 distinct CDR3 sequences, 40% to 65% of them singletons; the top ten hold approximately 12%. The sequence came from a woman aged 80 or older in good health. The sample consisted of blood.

In nucleotides, the CDR3 is TGTGCCAGCAGTTTAGCGGGGCGTAGTGCAGATACGCAGTATTTT. It yields the protein CASSLAGRSADTQYF. This chain uses TRBV12-3 or TRBV12-4 with TRBJ2-3; a weak D match, TRBD1 (5 bases). The germline V and J ends were trimmed by 0 bases and 4 bases, with 11 bases remaining between them. The CDR3 length is 15 residues.